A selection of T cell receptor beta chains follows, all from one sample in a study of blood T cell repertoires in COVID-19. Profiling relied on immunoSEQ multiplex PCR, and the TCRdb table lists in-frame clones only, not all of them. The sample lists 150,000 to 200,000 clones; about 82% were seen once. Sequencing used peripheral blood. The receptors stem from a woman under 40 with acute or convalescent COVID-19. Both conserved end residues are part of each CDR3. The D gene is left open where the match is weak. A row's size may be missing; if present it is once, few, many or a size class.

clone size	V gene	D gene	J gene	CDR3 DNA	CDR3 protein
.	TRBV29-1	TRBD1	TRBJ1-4	TGCAGCGCGACAGGGAGAGGGGAAAAACTGTTTTTT	CSATGRGEKLFF
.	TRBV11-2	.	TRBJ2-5	TGTGCCAGCAGCTTTCGGGGGGCCGTGCAAGAGACCCAGTACTTC	CASSFRGAVQETQYF
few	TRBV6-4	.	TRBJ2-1	TGTGCCAGCAGTAGGGGGCCGGAGGGCAATGAGCAGTTCTTC	CASSRGPEGNEQFF
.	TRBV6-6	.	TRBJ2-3	TGTGCCAGCAGTTTAGGACTCGGGGCAGATACGCAGTATTTT	CASSLGLGADTQYF
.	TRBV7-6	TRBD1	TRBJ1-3	TGTGCCAGCAGCTCTACGACAGGGAGTGGAAACACCATATATTTT	CASSSTTGSGNTIYF
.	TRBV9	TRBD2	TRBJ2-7	TGTGCCAGCAGCGTAGACCCTAGCGGGGGGGCAAATGAGCAGTACTTC	CASSVDPSGGANEQYF
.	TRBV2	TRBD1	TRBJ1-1	TGTGCCAGCATAGGACAGGGGGACACTGAAGCTTTCTTT	CASIGQGDTEAFF
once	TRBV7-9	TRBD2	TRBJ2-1	TGTGCCAGCAGCTCAATAGCGGGGTCACTCTATGAGCAGTTCTTC	CASSSIAGSLYEQFF
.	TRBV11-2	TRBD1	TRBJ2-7	TGTGCCAGCAGCTTAGCTCTGGGACAGGGCTACGAGCAGTACTTC	CASSLALGQGYEQYF
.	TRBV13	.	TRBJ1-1	TGTGCCAGCAGCGTCCAGACGGGAAACACTGAAGCTTTCTTT	CASSVQTGNTEAFF
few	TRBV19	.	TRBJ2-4	TGTGCCAGTAGGGTAGAGGGACTAGCCAAAAACATTCAGTACTTC	CASRVEGLAKNIQYF
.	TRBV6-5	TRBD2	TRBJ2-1	TGTGCCAGCAGTTACACTAGCGTTGGGGTCGTCAATGAGCAGTTCTTC	CASSYTSVGVVNEQFF
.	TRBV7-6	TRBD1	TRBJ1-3	TGTGCCAGCAGCTTAGAACAGGGGGCGTCTGGAAACACCATATATTTT	CASSLEQGASGNTIYF
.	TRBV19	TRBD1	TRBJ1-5	TGTGCCAGTAGTATAGGGGGACAGAGGGGGCAGCCCCAGCATTTT	CASSIGGQRGQPQHF
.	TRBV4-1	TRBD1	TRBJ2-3	TGCGCCAGCAGCCAACAAAACCGGGACAGGGTATACACAGATACGCAGTATTTT	CASSQQNRDRVYTDTQYF
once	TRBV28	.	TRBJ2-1	TGTGCCAGCAGTTCCCCCGACCCTGGAGCTGATGAGCAGTTCTTC	CASSSPDPGADEQFF
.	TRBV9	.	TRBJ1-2	TGTGCCAGTGGGGAGGGCAGGGCAAACTATGGCTACACCTTC	CASGEGRANYGYTF
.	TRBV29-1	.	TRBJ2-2	TGCAGCGTTGCCTCAGCGGCAGGGGCCGCCACCGGGGAGCTGTTTTTT	CSVASAAGAATGELFF
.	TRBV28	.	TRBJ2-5	TGTGCCAGCAGTTTGAGCATAGAGGGCGGGGAGACCCAGTACTTC	CASSLSIEGGETQYF
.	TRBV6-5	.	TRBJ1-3	TGTGCCAGCAGTTACCTTGCGGGATCTGGAAACACCATATATTTT	CASSYLAGSGNTIYF
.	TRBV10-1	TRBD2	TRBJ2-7	TGCGCCAGCAGTGAAGGCCTAGCGGGATACGAGCAGTACTTC	CASSEGLAGYEQYF
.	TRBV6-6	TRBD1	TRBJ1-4	TGTGCCAGCAGTTCAACCGGGGGACAGGGTGTTTTT	CASSSTGGQGVF
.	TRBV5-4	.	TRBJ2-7	TGTGCCAGCAGCCGCCTGGGGCAGGGCCACGAGCAGTACTTC	CASSRLGQGHEQYF
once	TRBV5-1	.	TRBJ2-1	TGCGCCAGCAGCCGCGGTGGACAGAGCTCCTACAATGAGCAGTTCTTC	CASSRGGQSSYNEQFF
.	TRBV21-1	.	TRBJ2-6	TGTGCCAGCAGCAAGTGGGGGACAGGGGAGGGGACTGGGGCCAACGTCCTGACTTTC	CASSKWGTGEGTGANVLTF
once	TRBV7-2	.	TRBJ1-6	TGTGCCAGCAGCTTAGTATCAGTCCCACCCCTCCACTTT	CASSLVSVPPLHF
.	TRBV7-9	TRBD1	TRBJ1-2	TGTGCCAGCAGCTTAGGGCGACAGGGGGCCGTCGGCTACACCTTC	CASSLGRQGAVGYTF
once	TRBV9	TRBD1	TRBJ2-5	TGTGCCAGCAGCGGGGGACAGGGGGTACCTCAGTACTTC	CASSGGQGVPQYF
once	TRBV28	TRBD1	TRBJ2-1	TGTGCCAGCAGTTCACAGGGGCGCAATGAGCAGTTCTTC	CASSSQGRNEQFF
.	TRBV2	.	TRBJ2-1	TGTGCCAACCTAAGGGGCAATGAGCAGTTCTTC	CANLRGNEQFF
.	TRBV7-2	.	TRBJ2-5	TGTGCCAGCAGCGCTATGTCTTTCGGGGAGACCCAGTACTTC	CASSAMSFGETQYF
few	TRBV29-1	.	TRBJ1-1	TGCAGCGTTGCCGGGGGGATCATGAACACTGAAGCTTTCTTT	CSVAGGIMNTEAFF
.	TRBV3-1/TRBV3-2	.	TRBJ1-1	TGTGCCAGCAGCCAGGCGGGGAAAGGAGGAGCTTTCTTT	CASSQAGKGGAFF
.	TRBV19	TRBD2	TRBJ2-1	TGTGCCAGTAGTATAGAGGGACTAGCAAATGAGCAGTTCTTC	CASSIEGLANEQFF
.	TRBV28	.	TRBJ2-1	TGTGCCAGCAGTGAGGCGGCTCTTGAGCAGTTCTTC	CASSEAALEQFF
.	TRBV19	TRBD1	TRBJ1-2	TGTGCCAGTAACAACAGGGGTAACTATGGCTACACCTTC	CASNNRGNYGYTF
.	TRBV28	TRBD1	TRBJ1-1	TGTGCCAGCAGGGCCGCGACAGGGGCCCTTAGGACTGAAGCTTTCTTT	CASRAATGALRTEAFF
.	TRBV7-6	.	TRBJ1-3	TGTGCCAGCAGCTTAGGAGTAGGCAGGGACAAGAGGAACACCATATATTTT	CASSLGVGRDKRNTIYF
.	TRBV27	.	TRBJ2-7	TGTGCCAGCAGTTTAGGGTGGAGCTCCTACGAGCAGTACTTC	CASSLGWSSYEQYF
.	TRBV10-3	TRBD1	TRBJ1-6	TGTGCCATCAGGGAGGGACAGAGCTCCTATAATTCACCCCTCCACTTT	CAIREGQSSYNSPLHF
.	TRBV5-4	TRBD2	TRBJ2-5	TGTGCCAGCAGCCAAGGGACTAGCGGGAGGGCCTTGCAAGAGACCCAGTACTTC	CASSQGTSGRALQETQYF
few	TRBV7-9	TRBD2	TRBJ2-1	TGTGCCAGCAGCTTAGTGTCCCAGCGGGGCCTCTACAATGAGCAGTTCTTC	CASSLVSQRGLYNEQFF